This T cell receptor (beta chain) was sequenced for a study of T cell repertoires in cytomegalovirus infection. The overall study: Carrying CMV and the relevant HLA type showed in public TCR beta signatures. Study-wide results and caveats: Cumulated frequencies of public TCR beta families served to identify carriers of CMV plus the relevant HLA. What dominated the ex vivo response were HLA-C-restricted CMV-specific TCR beta clonotypes.

This clonotype showed up just a few times. Its antigen remains unknown. TCRdb recomputed calls from the reads with MiXCR, one row per CDR3 protein. The repertoire includes hundreds of thousands of distinct CDR3 sequences, 8% to 9.5% of them detected once, and around 4.5% sits in the top ten. This sequence was found in a human donor in good health (CMV status not recorded). Some clones in this sample may be carry-over from other donors' samples. The sample comprised PBMCs.

CDR3 nucleotide sequence: TGTGCCAGCAGTTTATTGCGGACTACCCGAGAGACCCAGTACTTC. It codes for CASSLLRTTRETQYF. V usage is TRBV27 and J usage is TRBJ2-5; D is perhaps TRBD2 (6 bases). Between the trimmed V and J ends, which lost 1 base and 4 bases, there was a span of 13 bases. Germline loops: CDR1 MNHEY, CDR2 SMNVEV (reference sequence). This CDR3 has 15 amino acids.